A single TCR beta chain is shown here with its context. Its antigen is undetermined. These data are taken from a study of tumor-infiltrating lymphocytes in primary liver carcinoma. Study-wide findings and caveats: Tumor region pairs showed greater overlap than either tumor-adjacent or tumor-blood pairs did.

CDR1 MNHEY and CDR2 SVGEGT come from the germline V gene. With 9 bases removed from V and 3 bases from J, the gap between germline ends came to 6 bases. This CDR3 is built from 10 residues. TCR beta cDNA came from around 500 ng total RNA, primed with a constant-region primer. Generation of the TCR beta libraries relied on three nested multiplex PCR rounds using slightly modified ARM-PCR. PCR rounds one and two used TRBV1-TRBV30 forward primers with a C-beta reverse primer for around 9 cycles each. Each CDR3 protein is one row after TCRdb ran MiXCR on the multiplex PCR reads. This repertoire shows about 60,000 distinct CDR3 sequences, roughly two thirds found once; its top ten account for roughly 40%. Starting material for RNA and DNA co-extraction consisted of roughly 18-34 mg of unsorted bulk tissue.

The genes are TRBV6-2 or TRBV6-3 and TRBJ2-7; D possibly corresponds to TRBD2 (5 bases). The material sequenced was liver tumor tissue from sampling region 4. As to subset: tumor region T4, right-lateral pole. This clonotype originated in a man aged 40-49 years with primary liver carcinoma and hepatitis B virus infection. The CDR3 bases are TGTGCCAGGACTATCTACGAGCAGTACTTC. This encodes CARTIYEQYF.